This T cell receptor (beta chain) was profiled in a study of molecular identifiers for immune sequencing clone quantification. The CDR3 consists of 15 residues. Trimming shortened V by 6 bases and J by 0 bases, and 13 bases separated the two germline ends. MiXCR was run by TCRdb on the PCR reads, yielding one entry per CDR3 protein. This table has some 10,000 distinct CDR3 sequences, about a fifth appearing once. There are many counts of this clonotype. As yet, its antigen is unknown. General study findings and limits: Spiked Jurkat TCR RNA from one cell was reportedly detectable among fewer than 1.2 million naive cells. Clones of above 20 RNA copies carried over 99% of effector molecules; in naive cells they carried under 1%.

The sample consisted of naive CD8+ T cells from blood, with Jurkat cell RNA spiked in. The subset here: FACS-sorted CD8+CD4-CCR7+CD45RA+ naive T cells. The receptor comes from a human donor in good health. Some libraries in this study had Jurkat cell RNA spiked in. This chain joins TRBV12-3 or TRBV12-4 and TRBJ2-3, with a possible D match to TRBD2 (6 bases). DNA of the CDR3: TGTGCCAGCAGGTCACTAGCTTGGAGCACAGATACGCAGTATTTT. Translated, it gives CASRSLAWSTDTQYF.